The following is a T cell receptor (beta chain) sequence with its context. Its antigen target is currently unknown. No much larger clonotype is one base removed from it; base qualities were not supplied. The sample belongs to a study of blood T cell repertoires in COVID-19 (dated by TCRdb to between 2020 and 2021). In the study overall: Samples covering the acute and convalescent phases of COVID-19 were provided by collaborators in the United States, Italy and Spain. The dataset comprised deeply sampled blood TCRbeta repertoires from subjects exposed to, actively infected with, or recovered from COVID-19. The prospective study material was composed of cDNA or gDNA derived from T cells, B-cell-depleted T cells, or PBMCs. A freely available public database, intended as a resource for researchers studying the immune response to SARS-CoV-2, is where the repertoires were released. The samples were drawn from the first 160 participants of the ongoing ImmuneRACE study and from about 1,200 subjects provided by 6 global collaborators. Nearly every sample came with metadata listing a de-identified subject ID, COVID-19 status, age in years and sex. Where available, HLA class I and class II types were taken from metadata supplied by the sample provider and were not determined by assay-based typing. What the research found in general, with its limitations: Clinical and demographic metadata were provided uncurated, with the amount varying by source and participant.

Relative to germline, V is 5 bases shorter and J is 6 bases shorter, with 12 bases between their ends. CDR1 MDHEN and CDR2 SYDVKM were looked up in the germline V gene. Spanning cysteine to phenylalanine, the CDR3 consists of 13 amino acids. CDR3 DNA only is kept here, 39 bases in frame from base 1. The immunoSEQ Assay, a bias-controlled multiplex PCR, was used to amplify TCRbeta CDR3 regions from genomic DNA. In the original analysis: The number of nucleated cells in each sample was estimated from the amplification of reference gene primers within the assay. To quantify the absolute abundance of each unique TCRbeta CDR3 rearrangement, sequence reads were collapsed and filtered. For each sample, productive Simpson clonality was calculated as the square root of Simpson's diversity index across productive rearrangements. Imported from immuneACCESS, the table was reduced by TCRdb to in-frame sequences with V and J called. These copies leave out some clones; in studies compared against another copy, an unresolved V gene accounts for under half, and the cause of the remainder is not known. V and J calls and clone size are those listed in that table; D and trimming were worked out from the DNA. For this sample the table gives around 280,000 clones, of which roughly nine tenths were detected only once. Clones ranked in the top ten supply over 6% of the sample.

Participants in the prospective study were aged roughly 18 to 90 years, lived in 20 to 30 United States geographic areas, and enrolled through a virtual design. Cohort assignment in the prospective study relied on participant-reported clinical history from a screening survey and a study questionnaire. ImmuneRACE Cohort 3 recovered participants were defined by two consecutive negative NP/OP PCR tests, healthcare professional clearance, or symptom resolution. In the prospective study, mobile phlebotomists collected whole blood, serum and a nasopharyngeal or oropharyngeal swab from each participant. Additional blood draws and questionnaires over a 2-month period could optionally be provided by prospective study participants. Before DNA extraction, prospective study blood samples were shipped either frozen or at room temperature.

Sequencing was performed on PBMCs or T cells enriched from blood (not recorded which). This chain joins TRBV28 to TRBJ2-3; the D region possibly corresponds to TRBD1 (6 bases align). The source is a woman aged 40 to 50 who had recovered from COVID-19. The nucleotide sequence is TGTGCCAGCAGTGGGGGCCCTCAGGATACGCAGTATTTT. Its protein is CASSGGPQDTQYF.